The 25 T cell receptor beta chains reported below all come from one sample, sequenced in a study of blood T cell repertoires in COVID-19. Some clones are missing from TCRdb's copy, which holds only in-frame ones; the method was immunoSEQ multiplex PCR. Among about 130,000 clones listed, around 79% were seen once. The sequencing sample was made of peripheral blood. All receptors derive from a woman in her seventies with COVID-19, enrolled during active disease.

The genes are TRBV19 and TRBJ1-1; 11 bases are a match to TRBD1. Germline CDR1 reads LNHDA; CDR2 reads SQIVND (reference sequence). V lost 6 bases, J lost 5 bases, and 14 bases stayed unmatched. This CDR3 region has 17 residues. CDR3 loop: CASSPHLGTGGGTEAFF. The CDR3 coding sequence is TGTGCCAGTAGCCCCCACCTGGGGACAGGGGGAGGTACTGAAGCTTTCTTT.

The CDR3 loop is CATSSRGGRETQYF. CDR3 in DNA: TGTGCCACCAGCAGCAGGGGAGGGCGAGAGACCCAGTACTTC. The V and J genes are TRBV15 and TRBJ2-5; a weak D match, TRBD2 (7 bases). Trimming removed 3 bases from V and 4 bases from J, with 12 bases in between. The CDR3 spans 14 residues. CDR1 and CDR2 (germline): LNHNV, YYDKDF (reference sequence).

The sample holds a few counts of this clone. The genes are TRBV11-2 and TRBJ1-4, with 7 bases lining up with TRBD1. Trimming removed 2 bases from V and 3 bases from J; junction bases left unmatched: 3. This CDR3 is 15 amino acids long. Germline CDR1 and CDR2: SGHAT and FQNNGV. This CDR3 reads CASSLSGTANEKLFF. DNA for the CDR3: TGTGCCAGCAGCTTATCCGGGACAGCTAATGAAAAACTGTTTTTT. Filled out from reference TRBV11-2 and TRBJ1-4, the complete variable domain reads EAGVAQSPRYKIIEKRQSVAFWCNPISGHATLYWYQQILGQGPKLLIQFQNNGVVDDSQLPKDRFSAERLKGVDSTLKIQPAKLEDSAVYLCASSLSGTANEKLFFGSGTQLSVL.

CDR3 in DNA: TGTGCCAGCAGTCTTAGCAATCAGCCCCAGCATTTT. Its translation is CASSLSNQPQHF. The chain couples TRBV6-5 to TRBJ1-5, with D hard to call. The germline V and J ends were trimmed by 5 bases and 0 bases, with 2 bases remaining between them. Germline values: CDR1 MNHEY, CDR2 SVGAGI. The CDR3 length is 12 residues.

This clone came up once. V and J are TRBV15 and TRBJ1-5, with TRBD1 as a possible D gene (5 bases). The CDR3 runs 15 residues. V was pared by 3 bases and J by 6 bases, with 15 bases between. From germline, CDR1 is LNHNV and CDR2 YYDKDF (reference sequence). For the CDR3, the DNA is TGTGCCACCAGCAGGGCCCGGGGGTTGGGTCAGCCCCAGCATTTT. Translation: CATSRARGLGQPQHF.

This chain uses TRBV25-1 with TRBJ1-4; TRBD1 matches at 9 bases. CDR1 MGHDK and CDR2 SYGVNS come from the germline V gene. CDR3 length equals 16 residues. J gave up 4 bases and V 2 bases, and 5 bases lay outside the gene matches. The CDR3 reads CASSEPTGGINEKLFF. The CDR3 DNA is TGTGCCAGCAGTGAACCCACAGGGGGCATTAATGAAAAACTGTTTTTT.

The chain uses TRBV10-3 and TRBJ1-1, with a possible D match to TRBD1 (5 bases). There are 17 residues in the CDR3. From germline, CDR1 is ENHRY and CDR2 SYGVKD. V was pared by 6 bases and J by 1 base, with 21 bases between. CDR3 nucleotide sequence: TGTGCCATCAGATCGACCGGGACTCAAGCCCAGAACACTGAAGCTTTCTTT. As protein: CAIRSTGTQAQNTEAFF.

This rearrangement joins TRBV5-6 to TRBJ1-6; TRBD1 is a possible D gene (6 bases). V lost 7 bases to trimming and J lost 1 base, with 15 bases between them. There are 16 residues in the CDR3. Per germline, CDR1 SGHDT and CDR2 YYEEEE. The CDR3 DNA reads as TGTGCCAGCTCTCTTTGGCAGGGGTCCTATAATTCACCCCTCCACTTT. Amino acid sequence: CASSLWQGSYNSPLHF.

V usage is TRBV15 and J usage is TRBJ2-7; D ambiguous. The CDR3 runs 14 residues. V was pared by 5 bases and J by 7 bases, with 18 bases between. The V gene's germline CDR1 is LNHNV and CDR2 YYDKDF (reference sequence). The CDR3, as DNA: TGTGCCACCAGCGTTCATCGAACCGGGTGGGAGCAGTACTTC. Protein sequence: CATSVHRTGWEQYF.

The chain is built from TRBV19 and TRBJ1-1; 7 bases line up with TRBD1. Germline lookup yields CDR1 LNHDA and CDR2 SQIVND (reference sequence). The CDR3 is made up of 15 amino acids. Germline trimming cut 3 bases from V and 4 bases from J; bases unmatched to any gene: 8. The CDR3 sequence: CASSITRTGATEAFF. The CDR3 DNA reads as TGTGCCAGTAGTATCACTCGAACAGGGGCCACTGAAGCTTTCTTT.

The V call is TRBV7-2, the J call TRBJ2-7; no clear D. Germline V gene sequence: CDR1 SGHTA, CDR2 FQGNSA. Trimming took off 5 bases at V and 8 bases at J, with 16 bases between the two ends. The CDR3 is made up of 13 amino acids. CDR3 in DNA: TGTGCCAGCAGCGCCCCCCCTGTTGGGCAGCAGTACTTC. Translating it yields CASSAPPVGQQYF.

CDR3 nucleotide sequence: TGTGCCAGCAGCGGAAGGACAGGCACCGGGGAGCTGTTTTTT. The encoded protein is CASSGRTGTGELFF. The genes are TRBV7-7 and TRBJ2-2; 7 nucleotides line up with TRBD1. The CDR3 is 14 residues long. The V gene's germline CDR1 is SSHAT and CDR2 FNYEAQ (reference sequence). V dropped 5 bases and J dropped 4; count of bases not matched to a gene: 4.

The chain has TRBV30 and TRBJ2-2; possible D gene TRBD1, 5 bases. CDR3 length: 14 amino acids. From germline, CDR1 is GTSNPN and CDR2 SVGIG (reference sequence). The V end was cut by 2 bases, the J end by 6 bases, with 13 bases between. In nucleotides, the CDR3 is TGTGCCTGGAGTATCCAGGGTGGGCCCGGGGAGCTGTTTTTT. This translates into CAWSIQGGPGELFF.

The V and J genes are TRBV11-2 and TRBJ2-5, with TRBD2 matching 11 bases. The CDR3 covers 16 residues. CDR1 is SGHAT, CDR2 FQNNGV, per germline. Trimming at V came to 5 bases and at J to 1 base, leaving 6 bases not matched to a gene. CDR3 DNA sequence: TGTGCCAGCAGCATTCGACTAGCGGGGATCCAAGAGACCCAGTACTTC. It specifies CASSIRLAGIQETQYF.

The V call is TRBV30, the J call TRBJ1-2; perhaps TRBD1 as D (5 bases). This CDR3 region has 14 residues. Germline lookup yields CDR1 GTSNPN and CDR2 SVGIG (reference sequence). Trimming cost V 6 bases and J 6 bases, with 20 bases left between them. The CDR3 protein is CACNLVEGPHGYTF. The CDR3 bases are TGTGCCTGCAACCTGGTGGAGGGACCTCATGGCTACACCTTC. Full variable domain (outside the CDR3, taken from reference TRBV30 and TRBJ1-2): SQTIHQWPATLVQPVGSPLSLECTVEGTSNPNLYWYRQAAGRGLQLLFYSVGIGQISSEVPQNLSASRPQDRQFILSSKKLLLSDSGFYLCACNLVEGPHGYTFGSGTRLTVV.

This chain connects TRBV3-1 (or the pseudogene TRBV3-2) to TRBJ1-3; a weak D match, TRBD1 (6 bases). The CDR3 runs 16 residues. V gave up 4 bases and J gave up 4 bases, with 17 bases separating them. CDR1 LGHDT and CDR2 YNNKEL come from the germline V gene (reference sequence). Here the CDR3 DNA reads TGTGCCAGCAGCCTAGACCACAGGGATTCAGGAAACACCATATATTTT. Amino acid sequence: CASSLDHRDSGNTIYF.

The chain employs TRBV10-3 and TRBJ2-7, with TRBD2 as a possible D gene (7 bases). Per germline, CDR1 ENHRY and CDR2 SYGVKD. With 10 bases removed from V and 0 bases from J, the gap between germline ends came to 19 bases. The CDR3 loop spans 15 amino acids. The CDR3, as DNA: TGTGCCACCCTTGAGGGGGGGGGCCTCTCCTACGAGCAGTACTTC. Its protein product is CATLEGGGLSYEQYF.

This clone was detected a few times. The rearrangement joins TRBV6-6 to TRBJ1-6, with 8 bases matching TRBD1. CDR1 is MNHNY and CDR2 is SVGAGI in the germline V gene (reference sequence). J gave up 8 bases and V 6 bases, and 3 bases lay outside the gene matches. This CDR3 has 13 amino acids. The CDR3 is CASRATGDSPLHF. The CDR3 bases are TGTGCCAGCAGGGCGACAGGGGATTCACCCCTCCACTTT.

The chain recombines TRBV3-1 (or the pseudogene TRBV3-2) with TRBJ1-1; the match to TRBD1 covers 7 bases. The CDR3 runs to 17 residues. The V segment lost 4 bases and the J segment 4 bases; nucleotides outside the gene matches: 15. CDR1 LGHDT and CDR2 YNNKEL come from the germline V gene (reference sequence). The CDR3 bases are TGTGCCAGCAGCCGGGTAGCAGGGGGTTCCGGAGGCACTGAAGCTTTCTTT. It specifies CASSRVAGGSGGTEAFF.

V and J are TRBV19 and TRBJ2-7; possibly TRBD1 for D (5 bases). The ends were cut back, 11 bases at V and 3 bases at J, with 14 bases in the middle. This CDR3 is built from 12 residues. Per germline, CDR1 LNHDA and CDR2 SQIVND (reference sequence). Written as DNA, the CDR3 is TGTGCCCCCTCAAAAGACAGCTACGAGCAGTACTTC. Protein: CAPSKDSYEQYF.

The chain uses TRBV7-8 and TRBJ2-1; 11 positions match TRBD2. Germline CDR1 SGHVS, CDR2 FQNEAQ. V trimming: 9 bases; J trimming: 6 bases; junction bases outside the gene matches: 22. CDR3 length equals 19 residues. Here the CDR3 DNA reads TGTGCCAGTATTATCGGGCGACTAGCGGGGCCCTTGGGGGGCAATGAGCAGTTCTTC. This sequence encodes CASIIGRLAGPLGGNEQFF.

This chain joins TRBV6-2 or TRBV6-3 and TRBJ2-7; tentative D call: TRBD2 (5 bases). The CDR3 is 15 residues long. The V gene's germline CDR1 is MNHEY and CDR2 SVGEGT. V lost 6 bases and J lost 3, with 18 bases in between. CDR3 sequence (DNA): TGTGCCAGCAGGTACCGAGGCCGGACTCACTACGAGCAGTACTTC. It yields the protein CASRYRGRTHYEQYF.

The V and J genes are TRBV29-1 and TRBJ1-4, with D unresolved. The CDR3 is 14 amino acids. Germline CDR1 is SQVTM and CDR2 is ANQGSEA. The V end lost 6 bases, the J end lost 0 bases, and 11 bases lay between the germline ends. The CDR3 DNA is TGCAGCGTCAAGACTGTCGCAACTAATGAAAAACTGTTTTTT. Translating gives CSVKTVATNEKLFF.

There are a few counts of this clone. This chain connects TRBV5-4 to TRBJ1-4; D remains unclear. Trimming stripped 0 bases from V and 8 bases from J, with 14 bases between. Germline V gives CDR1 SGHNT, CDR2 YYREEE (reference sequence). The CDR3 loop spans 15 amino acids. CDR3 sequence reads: CASSLDGGDEEKLFF. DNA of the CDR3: TGTGCCAGCAGCTTGGACGGCGGTGATGAGGAAAAACTGTTTTTT.

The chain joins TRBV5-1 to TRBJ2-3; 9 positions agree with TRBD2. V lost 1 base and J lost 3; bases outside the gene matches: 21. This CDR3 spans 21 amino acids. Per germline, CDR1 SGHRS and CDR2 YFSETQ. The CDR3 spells CASSLSVSGGRGFGKTDTQYF. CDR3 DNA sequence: TGCGCCAGCAGCTTGTCGGTTAGCGGGGGCCGGGGTTTTGGGAAGACAGATACGCAGTATTTT.